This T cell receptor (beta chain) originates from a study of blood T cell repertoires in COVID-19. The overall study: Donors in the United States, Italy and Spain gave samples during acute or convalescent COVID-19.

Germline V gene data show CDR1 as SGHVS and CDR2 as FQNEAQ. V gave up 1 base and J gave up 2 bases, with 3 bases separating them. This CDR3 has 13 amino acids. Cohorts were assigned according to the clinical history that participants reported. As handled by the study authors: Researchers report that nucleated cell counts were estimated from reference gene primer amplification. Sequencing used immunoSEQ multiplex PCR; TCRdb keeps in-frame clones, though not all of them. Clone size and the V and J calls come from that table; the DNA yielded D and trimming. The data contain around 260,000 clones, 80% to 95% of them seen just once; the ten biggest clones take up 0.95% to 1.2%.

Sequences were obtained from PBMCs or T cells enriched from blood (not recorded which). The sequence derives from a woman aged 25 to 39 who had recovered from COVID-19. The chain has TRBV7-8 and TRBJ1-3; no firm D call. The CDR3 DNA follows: TGTGCCAGCAGCTTAGTAACTGGAAACACCATATATTTT. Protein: CASSLVTGNTIYF. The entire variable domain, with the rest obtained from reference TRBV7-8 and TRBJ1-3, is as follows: GAGVSQSPRYKVAKRGQDVALRCDPISGHVSLFWYQQALGQGPEFLTYFQNEAQLDKSGLPSDRFFAERPEGSVSTLKIQRTQQEDSAVYLCASSLVTGNTIYFGEGSWLTVV.